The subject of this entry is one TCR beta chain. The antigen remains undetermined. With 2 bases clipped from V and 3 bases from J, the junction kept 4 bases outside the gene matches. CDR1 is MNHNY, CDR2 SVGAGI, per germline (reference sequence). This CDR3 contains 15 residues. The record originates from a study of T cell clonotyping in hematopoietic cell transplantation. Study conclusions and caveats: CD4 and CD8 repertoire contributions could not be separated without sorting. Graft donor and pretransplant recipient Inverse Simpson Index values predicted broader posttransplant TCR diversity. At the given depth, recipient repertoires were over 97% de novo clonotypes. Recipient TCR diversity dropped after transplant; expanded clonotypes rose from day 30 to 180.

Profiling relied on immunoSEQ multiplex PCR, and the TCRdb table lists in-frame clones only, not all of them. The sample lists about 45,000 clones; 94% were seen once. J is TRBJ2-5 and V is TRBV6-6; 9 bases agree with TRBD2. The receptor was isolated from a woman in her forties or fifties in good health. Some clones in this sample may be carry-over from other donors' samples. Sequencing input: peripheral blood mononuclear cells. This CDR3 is CASSYPGLAKETQYF. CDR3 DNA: TGTGCCAGCAGTTACCCGGGACTAGCTAAAGAGACCCAGTACTTC.